This TCR beta chain came from a study of patients and donors after allogeneic stem cell transplantation. V was clipped by 4 bases and J by 2 bases, with 12 bases between them. The length of the CDR3 is 14 residues. The germline V gene has CDR1 SGHRS and CDR2 YFSETQ. This clonotype has at least ten counts. TCRdb redid the calling of the RT-PCR reads with MiXCR, one entry per CDR3 protein. Of about 960,000 distinct CDR3 sequences detected, under 20% appear once; the ten largest clones hold around 5.5%. V usage is TRBV5-1 and J usage is TRBJ2-5, with a weak D call TRBD2 (5 bases). Material: blood, either unsorted or a sorted T cell fraction (not recorded which). The sequence derives from a human donor who was either an allogeneic HSCT recipient or a stem cell or donor lymphocyte infusion donor (not recorded which). It is not recorded whose cells these are; they may come from a transplant donor. The CDR3 DNA follows: TGCGCCAGCAGCCTACCGACTAAACAAGAGACCCAGTACTTC. Protein product: CASSLPTKQETQYF.